A selection of T cell receptor beta chains follows, all from one sample in a study of blood T cell repertoires in COVID-19. TCRdb keeps only in-frame clones here, not all; method: immunoSEQ multiplex PCR. The sample shows tens of thousands of clones, 85% of them seen only once. Material for sequencing was peripheral blood. The receptors here all came from a man aged 50-59 years with acute or convalescent COVID-19. Each CDR3 is given with its conserved first and last residue. D genes are given only for firm matches. Size values are once, few and many counts, or a class for expanded clones, and some rows have none.

V gene	CDR3 length	clone size	D gene	J gene	CDR3 DNA	CDR3 protein
TRBV5-1	16	-	TRBD2	TRBJ2-3	TGCGCCAGCAGGCCGGGGCTAGCGGGGGGCGGGGATACGCAGTATTTT	CASRPGLAGGGDTQYF
TRBV7-2	15	-	TRBD1	TRBJ1-2	TGTGCCAGCAGCATAAACAGGGGGCTCTACTATGGCTACACCTTC	CASSINRGLYYGYTF
TRBV11-2	15	-	TRBD1	TRBJ2-7	TGTGCCAGCAGCTGGGTGCAGGGGGCCACCTACGAGCAGTACTTC	CASSWVQGATYEQYF
TRBV20-1	11	-	-	TRBJ1-2	TGCAGTGCTCACTTGGACACTGGCTACACCTTC	CSAHLDTGYTF
TRBV18	14	-	TRBD2	TRBJ2-5	TGTGCCAGCTCCCCCGGGACTAGCGGAGAGACCCAGTACTTC	CASSPGTSGETQYF
TRBV7-2	15	-	-	TRBJ1-2	TGTGCCAGCAGCTTCGACAGGCAAGATAGCTATGGCTACACCTTC	CASSFDRQDSYGYTF
TRBV18	16	-	-	TRBJ2-5	TGTGCCAGCTCACCAGGGGAGCGGGCTATCCAAGAGACCCAGTACTTC	CASSPGERAIQETQYF
TRBV6-2/TRBV6-3	17	-	TRBD2	TRBJ2-1	TGTGCCAGCAGTTACATTCCTACTAGCGGGTCCAACAATGAGCAGTTCTTC	CASSYIPTSGSNNEQFF
TRBV5-4	15	-	-	TRBJ2-5	TGTGCCAGCAGCTTGAGGCTAGCGTTACAAGAGACCCAGTACTTC	CASSLRLALQETQYF
TRBV29-1	8	-	-	TRBJ1-3	TGCAGCGTTGAGGGGGGGTATTTT	CSVEGGYF
TRBV6-6	14	many	-	TRBJ1-4	TGTGCCAGCAGTTACCCCGGGACTAATGAAAAACTGTTTTTT	CASSYPGTNEKLFF
TRBV18	14	few	TRBD1	TRBJ1-2	TGTGCCAGCTCACCTCAAGGACAGGGGCCTGGCTACACCTTC	CASSPQGQGPGYTF
TRBV2	16	-	-	TRBJ2-5	TGTGCCAGCAGTGGTTGGGGAGAAGGGTTCCGAGAGACCCAGTACTTC	CASSGWGEGFRETQYF
TRBV2	13	few	TRBD1	TRBJ1-4	TGTGCCAGTAAACAGGGGCATAATGAAAAACTGTTTTTT	CASKQGHNEKLFF
TRBV5-8	16	-	TRBD1	TRBJ1-6	TGTGCCAGCAGCCCCGGGACAGGGGGCCGGGGGTCACCCCTCCACTTT	CASSPGTGGRGSPLHF
TRBV18	15	-	TRBD1	TRBJ2-2	TGTGCCAGCTCACGCGGACAGGGGGGCACCGGGGAGCTGTTTTTT	CASSRGQGGTGELFF
TRBV18	14	-	-	TRBJ1-6	TGTGCCAGCTCACCCAGGGAAAGGGGTTCACCCCTCCACTTT	CASSPRERGSPLHF